This T cell receptor (beta chain) was profiled in a study of T cell changes during pregnancy in multiple sclerosis. Repertoires were generated with immunoSEQ multiplex PCR, while TCRdb's copy carries only in-frame clones and drops some. This repertoire shows tens of thousands of clones, 91% found once; its top ten account for almost 2%. The CDR3 runs to 14 residues. Trimming pared 2 bases from V and 2 bases from J, leaving 8 bases between. Germline V gene lookup returns CDR1 MDHEN and CDR2 SYDVKM. The chain recombines TRBV28 with TRBJ2-3, with unresolved D. This TCR derives from a female donor in good health, enrolled as a control in a pregnancy study. The specimen comprised CD4+ T cells from peripheral blood mononuclear cells, sampled after pregnancy. Here the CDR3 DNA reads TGTGCCAGCAGTTTAACTTCTCCCACAGATACGCAGTATTTT. Translation gives CASSLTSPTDTQYF.